A selection of T cell receptor beta chains follows, all from one sample in a study of T cells in Graves' hyperthyroidism and ophthalmopathy. In TCRdb, the multiplex PCR reads were re-called with MiXCR into one record per CDR3 protein. The sample lists 350,000 or so distinct CDR3 sequences, around a sixth seen once, with 15% to 18% in the top ten. Material for sequencing was blood. The receptors come from a woman aged 40 to 50 with Graves' ophthalmopathy. Each CDR3 is given without its conserved first and last residue. Each record gives: V gene, J gene, CDR3 protein.

V gene: TRBV4-3
J gene: TRBJ2-2
CDR3 protein: ASSHLGRRSAGELF

V gene: TRBV19
J gene: TRBJ1-2
CDR3 protein: ASSSLRQGRSYGYT

V gene: TRBV3-1
J gene: TRBJ1-1
CDR3 protein: ASSPSGRNTEAF

V gene: TRBV20-1
J gene: TRBJ2-5
CDR3 protein: SARIAGKFQETQY

V gene: TRBV2
J gene: TRBJ1-2
CDR3 protein: ASSAGQGARGYT

V gene: TRBV28
J gene: TRBJ2-5
CDR3 protein: ASGPGRSQETQY

V gene: TRBV20-1
J gene: TRBJ1-5
CDR3 protein: SARDFSRASSAPQH

V gene: TRBV12-3/TRBV12-4
J gene: TRBJ1-1
CDR3 protein: ASTLGWQNTEAF

V gene: TRBV11-2
J gene: TRBJ1-1
CDR3 protein: ASSWLTGNTEAF

V gene: TRBV4-1
J gene: TRBJ2-7
CDR3 protein: ASSLLVTDLSYEQY

V gene: TRBV5-1
J gene: TRBJ1-2
CDR3 protein: ASSARSGQGGYGYT

V gene: TRBV18
J gene: TRBJ1-1
CDR3 protein: ASSPTGTIMNTEAF

V gene: TRBV12-3/TRBV12-4
J gene: TRBJ2-7
CDR3 protein: ASRPGGTSGKGQY

V gene: TRBV20-1
J gene: TRBJ2-7
CDR3 protein: SASTTSGGDEQY

V gene: TRBV29-1
J gene: TRBJ2-5
CDR3 protein: SIDGKTGTLQETQY

V gene: TRBV27
J gene: TRBJ2-7
CDR3 protein: ASSLLTGFEQY

V gene: TRBV11-1
J gene: TRBJ2-7
CDR3 protein: ASSLELGGLAGTEQY